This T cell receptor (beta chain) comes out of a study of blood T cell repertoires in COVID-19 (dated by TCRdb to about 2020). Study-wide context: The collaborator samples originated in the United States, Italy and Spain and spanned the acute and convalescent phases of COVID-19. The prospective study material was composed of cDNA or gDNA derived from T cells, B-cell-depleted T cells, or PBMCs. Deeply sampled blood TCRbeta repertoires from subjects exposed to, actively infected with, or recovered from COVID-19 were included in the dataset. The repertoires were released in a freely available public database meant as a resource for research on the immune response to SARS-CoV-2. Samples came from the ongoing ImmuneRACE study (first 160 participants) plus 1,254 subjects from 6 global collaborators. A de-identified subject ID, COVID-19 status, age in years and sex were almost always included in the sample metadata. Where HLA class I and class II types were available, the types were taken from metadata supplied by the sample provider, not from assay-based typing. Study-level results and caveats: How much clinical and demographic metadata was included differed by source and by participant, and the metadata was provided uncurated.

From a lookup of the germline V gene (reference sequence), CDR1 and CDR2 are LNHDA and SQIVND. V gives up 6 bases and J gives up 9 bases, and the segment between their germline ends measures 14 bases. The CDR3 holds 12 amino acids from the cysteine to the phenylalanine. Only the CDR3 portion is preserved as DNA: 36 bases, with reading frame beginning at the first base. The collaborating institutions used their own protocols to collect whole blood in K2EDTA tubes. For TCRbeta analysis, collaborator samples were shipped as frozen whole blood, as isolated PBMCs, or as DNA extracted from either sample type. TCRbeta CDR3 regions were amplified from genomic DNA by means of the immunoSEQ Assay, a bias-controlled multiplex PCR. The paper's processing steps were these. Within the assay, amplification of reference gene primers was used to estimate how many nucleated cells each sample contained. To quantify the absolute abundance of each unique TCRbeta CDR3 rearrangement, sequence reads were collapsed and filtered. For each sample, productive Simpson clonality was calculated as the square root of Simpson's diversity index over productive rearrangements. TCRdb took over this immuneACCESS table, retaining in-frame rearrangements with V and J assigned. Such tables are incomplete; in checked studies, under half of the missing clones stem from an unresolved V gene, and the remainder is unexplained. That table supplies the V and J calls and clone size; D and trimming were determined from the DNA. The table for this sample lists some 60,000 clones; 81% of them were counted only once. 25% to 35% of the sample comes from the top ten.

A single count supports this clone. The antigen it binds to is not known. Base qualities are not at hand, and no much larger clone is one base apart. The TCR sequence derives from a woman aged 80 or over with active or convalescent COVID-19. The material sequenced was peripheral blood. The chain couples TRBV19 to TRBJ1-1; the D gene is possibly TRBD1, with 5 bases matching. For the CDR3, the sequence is CASSSRQQQAFF. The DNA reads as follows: TGTGCCAGTAGCAGTAGACAGCAGCAAGCTTTCTTT.